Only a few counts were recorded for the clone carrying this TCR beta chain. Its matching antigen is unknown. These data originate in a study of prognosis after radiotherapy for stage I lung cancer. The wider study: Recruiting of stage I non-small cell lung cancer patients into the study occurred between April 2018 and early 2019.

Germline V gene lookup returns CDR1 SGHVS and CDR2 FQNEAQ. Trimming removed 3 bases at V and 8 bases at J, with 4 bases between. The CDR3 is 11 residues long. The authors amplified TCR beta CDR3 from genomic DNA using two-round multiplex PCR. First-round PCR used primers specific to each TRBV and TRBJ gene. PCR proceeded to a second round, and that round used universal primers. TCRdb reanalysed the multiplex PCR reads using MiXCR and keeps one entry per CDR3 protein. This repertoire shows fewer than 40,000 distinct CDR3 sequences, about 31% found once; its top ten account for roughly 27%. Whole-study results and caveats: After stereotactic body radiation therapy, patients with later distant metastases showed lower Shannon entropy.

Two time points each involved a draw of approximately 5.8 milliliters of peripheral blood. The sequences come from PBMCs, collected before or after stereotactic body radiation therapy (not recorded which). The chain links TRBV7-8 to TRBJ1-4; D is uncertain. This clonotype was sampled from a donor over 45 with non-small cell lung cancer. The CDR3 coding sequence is TGTGCCAGCAGCTTCGAAGAAAAACTGTTTTTT. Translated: CASSFEEKLFF.